The next 32 T cell receptor beta chains were all read from a single sample in a study of T-cell reconstitution after alpha-beta-depleted transplantation in children. TCRbeta library construction was performed incorporating unique molecular identifiers. TCRdb re-analysed the PCR reads in MiXCR, keeping a single row per CDR3 protein. The table records 110,000 or so distinct CDR3 sequences, about 6% of them present only once. Source: PBMCs, mostly from graft donor cells, taken 360 days after TCRalphabeta/CD19-depleted stem cell transplant. These receptors were taken from a male patient between 2 and 10 years old who had a stem cell transplant for acute lymphoblastic leukemia, so the T cells may come from the graft donor.

This clonotype was seen at least ten times. This chain links TRBV7-9 with TRBJ2-5; 9 nucleotides match TRBD2. The CDR3 runs to 17 residues. J gave up 5 bases and V 3 bases, and 13 bases lay outside the gene matches. Germline V CDR1 and CDR2: SEHNR, FQNEAQ (reference sequence). For the CDR3, the DNA is TGTGCCAGCAGCTTCCTAGGACTAGCGTATGAAGGGGAGACCCAGTACTTC. Protein sequence: CASSFLGLAYEGETQYF.

This clonotype has ten or more counts. The V call is TRBV25-1, the J call TRBJ2-5; D remains ambiguous. This CDR3 region has 14 residues. The V and J ends lost 3 bases and 4 bases respectively, with 12 bases between them. Germline CDR1 is MGHDK and CDR2 is SYGVNS. The DNA for the CDR3 is TGTGCCAGCAGTGAGAAATTAGCCCGAGAGACCCAGTACTTC. It specifies CASSEKLARETQYF.

This clonotype was seen at least ten times. The chain employs TRBV11-1 and TRBJ2-3; TRBD1 matches at 9 bases. Germline assignment: CDR1 SGHAT and CDR2 FQDESV (reference sequence). J was trimmed by 7 bases and V by 5 bases; bases with no gene match: 19. CDR3 length: 18 residues. DNA of the CDR3: TGTGCCAGCAGCACAACAGGGGGCAGTCCCATTTTCCATTATACGCAGTATTTT. This encodes CASSTTGGSPIFHYTQYF. Complete variable domain (other parts from reference TRBV11-1 and TRBJ2-3): EAEVAQSPRYKITEKSQAVAFWCDPISGHATLYWYRQILGQGPELLVQFQDESVVDDSQLPKDRFSAERLKGVDSTLKIQPAELGDSAMYLCASSTTGGSPIFHYTQYFGPGTRLTVL.

This chain joins TRBV24-1 and TRBJ2-3, with D possibly TRBD1 on 5 matching bases. CDR3 length: 14 residues. Germline assignment: CDR1 KGHDR and CDR2 SFDVKD. Trimming removed 6 bases at V and 5 bases at J, with 14 bases between. CDR3 protein: CATSPAGIVDTQYF. The CDR3 DNA sequence: TGTGCCACCAGTCCGGCAGGGATTGTAGATACGCAGTATTTT.

At least ten counts were recorded for this clonotype. The chain couples TRBV9 to TRBJ2-1; D ambiguous. The V end was cut by 5 bases, the J end by 7 bases, with 7 bases between. Germline-derived CDR1 and CDR2 are SGDLS and YYNGEE. The CDR3 covers 11 residues. The CDR3 DNA follows: TGTGCCAGCAGTTACCGGAATGAGCAGTTCTTC. Its protein is CASSYRNEQFF.

A note on this clonotype: It may be a read error: a sequence one base away is much more abundant. The chain employs TRBV7-2 and TRBJ2-5; tentative D call: TRBD2 (6 bases). Looked up from germline, CDR1 is SGHTA and CDR2 is FQGNSA. The CDR3 is 14 amino acids. The CDR3 coding sequence is TGTGCCGGCAGCTTAAATGGAGGGGAAGAGACCCAGTACTTC. This translates into CAGSLNGGEETQYF.

This clonotype was seen only a few times. The V call is TRBV27, the J call TRBJ1-1, with D uncertain. The CDR3 has 14 residues. Germline assignment: CDR1 MNHEY and CDR2 SMNVEV (reference sequence). Deletions cut 2 bases from V and 4 bases from J, with 11 bases between. The CDR3 sequence is CASSLVAGFTEAFF. The DNA for the CDR3 is TGTGCCAGCAGTTTAGTCGCTGGATTCACTGAAGCTTTCTTT.

This clonotype was detected many times. The rearrangement joins TRBV15 to TRBJ1-1; D not resolved. Trimming stripped 8 bases from V and 1 base from J, with 8 bases between. The CDR3 length is 12 residues. Germline CDR1 reads LNHNV; CDR2 reads YYDKDF (reference sequence). CDR3 region: CATQLRNTEAFF. The CDR3 nucleotides read TGTGCCACCCAGCTCAGGAACACTGAAGCTTTCTTT.

This clonotype was recorded many times. V gene TRBV27 combines with J gene TRBJ1-5, with D perhaps matching TRBD1 (5 bases). The CDR3 loop spans 14 amino acids. Germline V lookup: CDR1 MNHEY, CDR2 SMNVEV (reference sequence). V lost 5 bases to trimming and J lost 3 bases, with 11 bases between them. CDR3 region: CASSPDMFNQPQHF. The CDR3, as DNA: TGTGCCAGCAGTCCGGACATGTTCAATCAGCCCCAGCATTTT.

The sample holds many counts of this clonotype. This chain links TRBV27 with TRBJ1-1; 7 positions match TRBD1. This CDR3 has 12 residues. Germline V gene lookup returns CDR1 MNHEY and CDR2 SMNVEV (reference sequence). V was clipped by 4 bases and J by 8 bases; unmatched bases: 4. CDR3 loop: CASSSPGQEAFF. The DNA for the CDR3 is TGTGCCAGCAGTTCGCCGGGACAGGAAGCTTTCTTT.

This clonotype was seen more than once but under ten times. J is TRBJ2-5 and V is TRBV27; perhaps TRBD1 as D (6 bases). Germline V CDR1 and CDR2: MNHEY, SMNVEV (reference sequence). This CDR3 comprises 14 residues. The V gene lost 5 bases and the J gene lost 2 bases, with 12 bases spanning the gap. CDR3 region: CASSPPDRQETQYF. The CDR3 nucleotides are TGTGCCAGCAGTCCTCCCGACAGGCAAGAGACCCAGTACTTC.

At least ten counts were recorded for this clonotype. The gene calls are TRBV27 and TRBJ2-7; D remains unclear. The CDR3 is made up of 13 amino acids. The germline V gene has CDR1 MNHEY and CDR2 SMNVEV (reference sequence). V shed 0 bases and J shed 7 bases, with 10 bases lying between them. The CDR3 sequence: CASSLSNRREQYF. The CDR3 nucleotides are TGTGCCAGCAGTTTATCGAATCGTAGAGAGCAGTACTTC.

This clonotype was counted a few times. This chain connects TRBV7-9 to TRBJ2-3; D might be TRBD2 (6 bases). CDR3 length equals 15 residues. V shed 1 base and J shed 9 bases, with 17 bases lying between them. Germline values: CDR1 SEHNR, CDR2 FQNEAQ (reference sequence). This CDR3 reads CASSLGRDPQRTQYF. CDR3 coding DNA: TGTGCCAGCAGCTTAGGGCGGGACCCCCAGAGGACGCAGTATTTT.

This clonotype was observed a few times. V and J are TRBV6-1 and TRBJ2-5; D tentatively reads TRBD1 or TRBD2 (6 bases each). This CDR3 is built from 14 residues. Looked up from germline, CDR1 is MNHNS and CDR2 is SASEGT. Trimming removed 7 bases at V and 5 bases at J, with 17 bases between. CDR3 residues: CASNRGGKKETQYF. The CDR3 DNA reads TGTGCCAGCAACCGAGGGGGGAAAAAGGAGACCCAGTACTTC.

This clonotype was recorded at least ten times. V gene TRBV4-3 combines with J gene TRBJ2-7, with D hard to call. The CDR3 is 14 amino acids. Germline-derived CDR1 and CDR2 are LGHNA and YSLEER. Trimming took 0 bases from V and 3 from J, leaving 9 bases between them. Written as DNA, the CDR3 is TGCGCCAGCAGCCAAGAAGCGACGTACTACGAGCAGTACTTC. As protein: CASSQEATYYEQYF.

This clonotype was recorded a few times. V and J are TRBV6-2 or TRBV6-3 and TRBJ2-3; the match to TRBD2 covers 10 bases. Trimming at V came to 6 bases and at J to 0 bases, leaving 3 bases not matched to a gene. CDR1 and CDR2 from the germline V gene are MNHEY and SVGEGT. The CDR3 covers 15 residues. The CDR3 is CASRASGSSTDTQYF. The CDR3 bases are TGTGCCAGCAGAGCTAGCGGGAGTAGCACAGATACGCAGTATTTT.

There are a few counts of this clonotype. The rearrangement uses TRBV7-9 and TRBJ2-3; tentatively, D is TRBD1 or TRBD2 (5 bases each). CDR3 length: 15 residues. V was shortened by 3 bases and J by 0 bases, with 10 bases between the two germline ends. Germline V gene lookup returns CDR1 SEHNR and CDR2 FQNEAQ (reference sequence). In DNA, the CDR3 is TGTGCCAGCAGCTTGGGGGTTTACAGCACAGATACGCAGTATTTT. It codes for CASSLGVYSTDTQYF.

The table lists this clonotype with many counts. V and J are TRBV10-3 and TRBJ2-5; 12 nucleotides agree with TRBD2. Per germline, CDR1 ENHRY and CDR2 SYGVKD. This CDR3 has 17 amino acids. V shed 7 bases, J shed 7 bases, and the junction held 16 bases outside the gene matches. The CDR3, as DNA: TGTGCCATCAATCTGAGGACTAGCGGGGACTGGGGGAGGACCCAGTACTTC. Residues: CAINLRTSGDWGRTQYF.

The chain is built from TRBV4-2 and TRBJ2-7; a possible D gene is TRBD1 (5 bases). V was trimmed by 1 base and J by 5 bases, leaving 12 bases between them. Germline CDR1 LGHNA, CDR2 YNFKEQ. There are 14 residues in the CDR3. The CDR3 DNA reads as TGTGCCAGCAGCCAAGGGCAGGGAAACCACGAGCAGTACTTC. It is translated as CASSQGQGNHEQYF.

This clonotype was recorded many times. This chain connects TRBV10-3 to TRBJ2-7; a weak D match, TRBD1 (5 bases). Germline CDR1 ENHRY, CDR2 SYGVKD. This CDR3 has 13 amino acids. Trimming removed 8 bases from V and 6 bases from J, with 17 bases in between. This CDR3 reads CAIAQGWVSEQYF. The CDR3 bases are TGTGCCATCGCCCAGGGTTGGGTTTCCGAGCAGTACTTC.

The genes are TRBV27 and TRBJ2-7, with 10 bases lining up with TRBD1. J lost 2 bases, V lost 7 bases, and 14 bases had no gene match. This CDR3 has 17 amino acids. CDR1 is MNHEY, CDR2 SMNVEV, per germline (reference sequence). The CDR3: CASTSSWRDRGTYEQYF. The CDR3 coding sequence is TGTGCCAGCACCTCAAGCTGGCGGGACAGGGGAACCTACGAGCAGTACTTC.

This clonotype came up many times. The chain joins TRBV9 to TRBJ2-1; TRBD1 might be the D (6 bases). The CDR3 consists of 15 residues. Between the trimmed V and J ends, which lost 5 bases and 6 bases, there was a span of 18 bases. From germline, CDR1 is SGDLS and CDR2 YYNGEE. DNA for the CDR3: TGTGCCAGCAGTTCCTCAGGGGCGCTAACCAATGAGCAGTTCTTC. Protein: CASSSSGALTNEQFF.

This clonotype showed up many times. The chain recombines TRBV11-2 with TRBJ2-2; D is undetermined. V was pared by 0 bases and J by 6 bases, with 8 bases between. Germline V gene data show CDR1 as SGHAT and CDR2 as FQNNGV. CDR3 size: 14 residues. CDR3 in amino acids: CASSLEGSPGELFF. The DNA for the CDR3 is TGTGCCAGCAGCTTAGAGGGCAGCCCCGGGGAGCTGTTTTTT.

The rearrangement uses TRBV21-1 and TRBJ2-5; TRBD1, the D gene given by the table, was not confirmed from the DNA. TRBV21-1 corresponds to a pseudogene. The CDR3 contains 16 residues. The CDR3 DNA is TGTGCCAGCGGGGGGGCCAGGACAGGGGAGGGAGAGACCCAGTACTTC. Its translation is CASGGARTGEGETQYF.

This clonotype showed up just a few times. The V gene is TRBV20-1, the J gene TRBJ2-5, with 10 bases identical to TRBD1. Germline V gene sequence: CDR1 DFQATT, CDR2 SNEGSKA (reference sequence). The V segment lost 1 base and the J segment 5 bases; nucleotides outside the gene matches: 4. There are 14 residues in the CDR3. CDR3 bases: TGCAGTGCTAGAGCGGGACAGGGGAGGGAGACCCAGTACTTC. Translating it yields CSARAGQGRETQYF.

Regarding this clonotype: Sequence at one end of the junction differs from germline and may be a read error. This chain uses TRBV20-1 with TRBJ2-7; possibly TRBD2 for D (7 bases). Germline V lookup: CDR1 DFQATT, CDR2 SNEGSKA (reference sequence). There are 13 residues in the CDR3. CDR3 sequence reads: CSSRERTAGEQYF. The DNA for the CDR3 is TGCAGTTCTAGAGAGAGGACAGCGGGAGAGCAGTACTTC.

This clonotype was counted ten times or more. The chain has TRBV5-6 and TRBJ2-3; 7 bases map to TRBD1. V was pared by 0 bases and J by 4 bases, with 8 bases of the junction left unmatched. Germline V gene data show CDR1 as SGHDT and CDR2 as YYEEEE. The CDR3 length is 16 residues. For the CDR3, the DNA is TGTGCCAGCAGCTTGGAGACAGGGATGGATGCAGATACGCAGTATTTT. As protein: CASSLETGMDADTQYF.

This clonotype was counted ten times or more. The V gene is TRBV7-6, the J gene TRBJ2-5, with 9 positions matching TRBD2. V lost 2 bases to trimming and J lost 4 bases; unmatched junction nucleotides: 5. Germline V gene sequence: CDR1 SGHVS, CDR2 FNYEAQ. The CDR3 has 15 residues. The CDR3 DNA is TGTGCCAGCAGCTTAAGTAGCGGGAGAGGAGAGACCCAGTACTTC. Translation: CASSLSSGRGETQYF.

This chain uses TRBV7-9 with TRBJ2-7; 10 nucleotides agree with TRBD1. Germline lookup yields CDR1 SEHNR and CDR2 FQNEAQ (reference sequence). V shed 3 bases, J shed 2 bases, and the junction held 10 bases outside the gene matches. The CDR3 contains 17 residues. The CDR3 here is CASSFRDRGPATYEQYF. In DNA, the CDR3 is TGTGCCAGCAGCTTCCGGGACAGGGGCCCAGCTACCTACGAGCAGTACTTC.

This clonotype has at least ten counts. This chain uses TRBV3-1 with TRBJ2-3; 10 bases agree with TRBD2. The CDR3 has 17 amino acids. Germline loops: CDR1 LGHDT, CDR2 YNNKEL (reference sequence). Trimming cost V 0 bases and J 1 base; bases outside gene matches: 4. The CDR3 sequence is CASSQDWSGRGTDTQYF. For the CDR3, the DNA is TGTGCCAGCAGCCAAGATTGGAGCGGGAGGGGCACAGATACGCAGTATTTT.

This clonotype has a count of ten or more. This rearrangement joins TRBV7-2 to TRBJ1-4; 9 nucleotides match TRBD1. Germline CDR1 reads SGHTA; CDR2 reads FQGNSA. J lost 2 bases, V lost 5 bases, and 12 bases had no gene match. The CDR3 has 18 residues. The CDR3: CASSTRQGGPLTNEKLFF. The CDR3, as DNA: TGTGCCAGCAGCACCCGACAGGGGGGACCTTTGACTAATGAAAAACTGTTTTTT.

This clonotype showed up many times. The chain recombines TRBV29-1 with TRBJ2-1; possibly TRBD2 for D (7 bases). The CDR3 runs 14 residues. Germline values: CDR1 SQVTM, CDR2 ANQGSEA. Trimming left V 8 bases short and J 2 bases short, with 16 bases between. This CDR3 reads CSLLGGAPYNEQFF. DNA of the CDR3: TGCAGCCTGCTAGGGGGGGCCCCCTACAATGAGCAGTTCTTC.